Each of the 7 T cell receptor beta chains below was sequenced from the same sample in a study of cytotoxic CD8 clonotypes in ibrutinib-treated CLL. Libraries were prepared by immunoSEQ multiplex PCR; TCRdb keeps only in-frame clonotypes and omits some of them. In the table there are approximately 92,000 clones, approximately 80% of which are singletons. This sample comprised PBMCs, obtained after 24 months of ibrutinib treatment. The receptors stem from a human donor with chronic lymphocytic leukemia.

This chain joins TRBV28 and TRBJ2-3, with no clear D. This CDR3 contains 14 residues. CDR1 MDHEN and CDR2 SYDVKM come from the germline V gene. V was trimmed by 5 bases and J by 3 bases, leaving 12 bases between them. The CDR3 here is CASSPHGVTDTQYF. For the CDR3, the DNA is TGTGCCAGCAGTCCCCATGGGGTAACAGATACGCAGTATTTT.

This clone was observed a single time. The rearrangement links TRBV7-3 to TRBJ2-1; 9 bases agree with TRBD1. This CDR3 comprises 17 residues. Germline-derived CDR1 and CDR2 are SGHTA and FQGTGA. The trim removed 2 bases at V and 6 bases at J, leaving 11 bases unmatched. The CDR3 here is CASSLGFGTGLSNEQFF. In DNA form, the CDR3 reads TGTGCCAGCAGCTTAGGTTTTGGGACAGGGTTGAGCAATGAGCAGTTCTTC.

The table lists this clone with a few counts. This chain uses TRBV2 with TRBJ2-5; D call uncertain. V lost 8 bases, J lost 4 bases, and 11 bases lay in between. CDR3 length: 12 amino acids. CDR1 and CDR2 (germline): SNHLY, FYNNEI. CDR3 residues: CASASYLETQYF. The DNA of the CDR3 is TGTGCCAGCGCCTCCTACCTAGAGACCCAGTACTTC.

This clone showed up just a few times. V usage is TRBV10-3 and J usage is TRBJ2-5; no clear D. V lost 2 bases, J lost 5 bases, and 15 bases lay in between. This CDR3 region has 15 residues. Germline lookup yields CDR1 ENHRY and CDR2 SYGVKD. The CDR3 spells CAISERPPRGETQYF. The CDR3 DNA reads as TGTGCCATCAGTGAGAGGCCACCACGAGGCGAGACCCAGTACTTC.

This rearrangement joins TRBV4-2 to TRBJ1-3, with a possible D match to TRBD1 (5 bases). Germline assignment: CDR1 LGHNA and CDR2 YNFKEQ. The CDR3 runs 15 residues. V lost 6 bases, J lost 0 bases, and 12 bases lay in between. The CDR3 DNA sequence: TGTGCCAGCAGTCAGCTACAGGACTCTGGAAACACCATATATTTT. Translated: CASSQLQDSGNTIYF.

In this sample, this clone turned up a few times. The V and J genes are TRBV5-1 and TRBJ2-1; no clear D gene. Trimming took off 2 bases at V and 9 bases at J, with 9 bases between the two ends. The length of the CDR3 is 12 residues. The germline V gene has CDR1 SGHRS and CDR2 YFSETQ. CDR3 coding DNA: TGCGCCAGCAGCTTAACGGTGAGTGAGCAGTTCTTC. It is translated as CASSLTVSEQFF. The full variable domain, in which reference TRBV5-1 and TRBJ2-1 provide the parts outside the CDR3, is KAGVTQTPRYLIKTRGQQVTLSCSPISGHRSVSWYQQTPGQGLQFLFEYFSETQRNKGNFPGRFSGRQFSNSRSEMNVSTLELGDSALYLCASSLTVSEQFFGPGTRLTVL.

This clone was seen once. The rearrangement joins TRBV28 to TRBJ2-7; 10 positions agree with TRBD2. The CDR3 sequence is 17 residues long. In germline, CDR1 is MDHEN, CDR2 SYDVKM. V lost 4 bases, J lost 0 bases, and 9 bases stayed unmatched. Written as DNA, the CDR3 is TGTGCCAGCAGTTCGTGGACTAGCGGACGAAGCTCCTACGAGCAGTACTTC. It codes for CASSSWTSGRSSYEQYF.